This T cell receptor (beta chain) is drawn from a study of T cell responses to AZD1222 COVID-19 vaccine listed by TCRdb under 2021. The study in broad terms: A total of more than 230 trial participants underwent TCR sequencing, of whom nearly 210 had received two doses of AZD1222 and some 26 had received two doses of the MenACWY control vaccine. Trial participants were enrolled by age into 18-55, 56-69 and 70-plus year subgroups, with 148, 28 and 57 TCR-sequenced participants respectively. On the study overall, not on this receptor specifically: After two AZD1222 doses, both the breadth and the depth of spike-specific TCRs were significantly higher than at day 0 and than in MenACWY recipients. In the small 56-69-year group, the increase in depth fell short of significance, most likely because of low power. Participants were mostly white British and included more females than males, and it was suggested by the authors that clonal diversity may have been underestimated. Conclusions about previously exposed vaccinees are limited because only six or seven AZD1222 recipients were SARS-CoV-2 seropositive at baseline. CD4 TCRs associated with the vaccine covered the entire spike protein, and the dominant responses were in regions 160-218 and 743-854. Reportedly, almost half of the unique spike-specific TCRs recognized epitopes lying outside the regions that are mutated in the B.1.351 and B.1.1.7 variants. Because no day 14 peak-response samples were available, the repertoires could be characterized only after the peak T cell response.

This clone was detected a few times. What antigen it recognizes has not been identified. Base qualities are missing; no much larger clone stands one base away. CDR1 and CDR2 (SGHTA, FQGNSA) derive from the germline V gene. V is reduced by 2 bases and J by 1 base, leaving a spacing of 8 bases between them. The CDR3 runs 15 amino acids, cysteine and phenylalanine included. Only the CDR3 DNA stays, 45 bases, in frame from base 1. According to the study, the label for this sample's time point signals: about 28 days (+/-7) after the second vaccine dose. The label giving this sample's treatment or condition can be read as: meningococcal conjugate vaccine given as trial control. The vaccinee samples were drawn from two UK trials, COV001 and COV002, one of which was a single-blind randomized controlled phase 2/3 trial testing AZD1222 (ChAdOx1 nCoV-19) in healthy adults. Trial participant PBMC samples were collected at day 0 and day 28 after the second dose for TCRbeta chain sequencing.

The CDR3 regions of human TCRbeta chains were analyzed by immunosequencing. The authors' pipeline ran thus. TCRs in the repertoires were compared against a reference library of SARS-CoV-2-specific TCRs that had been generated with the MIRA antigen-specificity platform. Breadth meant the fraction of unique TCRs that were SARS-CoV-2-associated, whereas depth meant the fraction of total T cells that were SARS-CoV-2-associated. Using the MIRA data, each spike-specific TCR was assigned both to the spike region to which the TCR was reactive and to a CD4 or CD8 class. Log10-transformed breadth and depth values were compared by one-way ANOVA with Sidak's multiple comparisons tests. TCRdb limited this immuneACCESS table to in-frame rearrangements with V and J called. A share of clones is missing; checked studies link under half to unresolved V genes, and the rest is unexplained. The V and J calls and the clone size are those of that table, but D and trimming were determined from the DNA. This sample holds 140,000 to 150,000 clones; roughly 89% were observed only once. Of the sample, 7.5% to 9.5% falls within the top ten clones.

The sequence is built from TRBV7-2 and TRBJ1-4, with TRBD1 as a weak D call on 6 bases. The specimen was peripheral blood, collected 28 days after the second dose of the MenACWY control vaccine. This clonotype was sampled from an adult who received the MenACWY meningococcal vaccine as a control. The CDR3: CASSLQGLTNEKLFF. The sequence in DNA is TGTGCCAGCAGCTTACAGGGGCTAACTAATGAAAAACTGTTTTTT.